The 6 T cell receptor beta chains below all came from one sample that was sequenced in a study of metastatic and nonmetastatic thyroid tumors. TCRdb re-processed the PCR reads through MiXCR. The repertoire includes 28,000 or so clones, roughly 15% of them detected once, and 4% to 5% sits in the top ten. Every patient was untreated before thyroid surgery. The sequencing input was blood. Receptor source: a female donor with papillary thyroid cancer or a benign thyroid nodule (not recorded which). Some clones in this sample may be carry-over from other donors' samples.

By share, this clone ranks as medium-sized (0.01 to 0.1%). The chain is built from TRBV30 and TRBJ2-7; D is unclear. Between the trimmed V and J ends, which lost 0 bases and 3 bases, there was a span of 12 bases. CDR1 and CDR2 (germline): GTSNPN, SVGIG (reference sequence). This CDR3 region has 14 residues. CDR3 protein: CAWSVSDVNYEQYF. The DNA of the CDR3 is TGTGCCTGGAGTGTAAGTGACGTCAACTACGAGCAGTACTTC.

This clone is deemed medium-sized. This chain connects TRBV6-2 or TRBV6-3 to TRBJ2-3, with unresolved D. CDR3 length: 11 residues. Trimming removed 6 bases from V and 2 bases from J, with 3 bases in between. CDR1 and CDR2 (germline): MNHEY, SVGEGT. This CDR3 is CASSLTDTQYF. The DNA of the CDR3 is TGTGCCAGCAGCCTCACAGATACGCAGTATTTT.

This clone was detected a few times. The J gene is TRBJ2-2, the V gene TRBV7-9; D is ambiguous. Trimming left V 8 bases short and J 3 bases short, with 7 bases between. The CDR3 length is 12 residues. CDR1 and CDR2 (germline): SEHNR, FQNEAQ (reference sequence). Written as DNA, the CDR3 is TGTGCCAGCGAACGGCACACCGGGGAGCTGTTTTTT. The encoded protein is CASERHTGELFF.

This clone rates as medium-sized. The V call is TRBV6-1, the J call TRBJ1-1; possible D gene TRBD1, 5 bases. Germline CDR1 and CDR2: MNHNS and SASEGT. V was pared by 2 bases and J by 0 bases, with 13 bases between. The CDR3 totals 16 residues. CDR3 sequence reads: CASSELLGLLNTEAFF. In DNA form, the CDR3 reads TGTGCCAGCAGTGAATTACTGGGACTCCTGAACACTGAAGCTTTCTTT.

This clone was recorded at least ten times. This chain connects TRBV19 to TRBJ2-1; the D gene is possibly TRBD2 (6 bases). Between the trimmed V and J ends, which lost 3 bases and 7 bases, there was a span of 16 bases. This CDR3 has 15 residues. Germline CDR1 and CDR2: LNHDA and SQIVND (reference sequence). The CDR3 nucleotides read TGTGCCAGTAGTATCGGGGGTCAATTTGGAAATGAGCAGTTCTTC. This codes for CASSIGGQFGNEQFF. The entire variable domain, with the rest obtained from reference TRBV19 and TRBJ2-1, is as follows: DGGITQSPKYLFRKEGQNVTLSCEQNLNHDAMYWYRQDPGQGLRLIYYSQIVNDFQKGDIAEGYSVSREKKESFPLTVTSAQKNPTAFYLCASSIGGQFGNEQFFGPGTRLTVL.

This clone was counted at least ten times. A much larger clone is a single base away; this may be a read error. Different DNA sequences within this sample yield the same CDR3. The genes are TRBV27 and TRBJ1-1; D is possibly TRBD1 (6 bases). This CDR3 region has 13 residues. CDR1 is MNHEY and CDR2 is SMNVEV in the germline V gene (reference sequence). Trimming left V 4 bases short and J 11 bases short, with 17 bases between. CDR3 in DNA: TGTGCCAGCAGTTCTTTCCGAGGGGGGGAGGCTTTCTTT. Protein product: CASSSFRGGEAFF.